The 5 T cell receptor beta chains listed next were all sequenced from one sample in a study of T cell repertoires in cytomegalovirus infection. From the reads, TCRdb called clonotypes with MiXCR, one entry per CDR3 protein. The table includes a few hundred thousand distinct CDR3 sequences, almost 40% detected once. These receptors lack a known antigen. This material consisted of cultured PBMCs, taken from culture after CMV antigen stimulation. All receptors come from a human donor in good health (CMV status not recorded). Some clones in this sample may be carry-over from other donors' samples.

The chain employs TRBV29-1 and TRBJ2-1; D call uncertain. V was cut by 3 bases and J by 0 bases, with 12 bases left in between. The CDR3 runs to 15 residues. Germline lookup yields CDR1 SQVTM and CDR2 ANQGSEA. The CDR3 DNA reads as TGCAGCGTTGATGCCCCACTGGGCTCCTACAATGAGCAGTTCTTC. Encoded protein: CSVDAPLGSYNEQFF.

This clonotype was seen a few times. In nucleotides, the CDR3 is TGTGCCAGCAGTTTTGCGGAGCTGGCAGAGACCCAGTACTTC. Amino acid sequence: CASSFAELAETQYF. The genes are TRBV12-3 or TRBV12-4 and TRBJ2-5; D unresolved. V lost 3 bases and J 4 bases, leaving 12 bases between the germline ends. This CDR3 comprises 14 residues.

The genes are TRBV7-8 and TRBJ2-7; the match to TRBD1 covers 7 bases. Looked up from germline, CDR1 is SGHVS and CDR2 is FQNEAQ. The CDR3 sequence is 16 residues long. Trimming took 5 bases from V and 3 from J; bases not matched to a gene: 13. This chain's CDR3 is CASSPGQTLSNYEQYF. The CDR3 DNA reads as TGTGCCAGCAGCCCGGGACAGACCTTATCAAACTACGAGCAGTACTTC.

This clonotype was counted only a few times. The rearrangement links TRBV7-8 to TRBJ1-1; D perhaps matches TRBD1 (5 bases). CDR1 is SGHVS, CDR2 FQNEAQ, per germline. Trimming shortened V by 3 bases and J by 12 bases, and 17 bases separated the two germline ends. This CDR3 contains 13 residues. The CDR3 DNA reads TGTGCCAGCAGCTTGTCCGGTGGGGGGAGAACTTTCTTT. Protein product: CASSLSGGGRTFF. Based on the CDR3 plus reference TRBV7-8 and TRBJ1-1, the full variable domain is GAGVSQSPRYKVAKRGQDVALRCDPISGHVSLFWYQQALGQGPEFLTYFQNEAQLDKSGLPSDRFFAERPEGSVSTLKIQRTQQEDSAVYLCASSLSGGGRTFFGQGTRLTVV.

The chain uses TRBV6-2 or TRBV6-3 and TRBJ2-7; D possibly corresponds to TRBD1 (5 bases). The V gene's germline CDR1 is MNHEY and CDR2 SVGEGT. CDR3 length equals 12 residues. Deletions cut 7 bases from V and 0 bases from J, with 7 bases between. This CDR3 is CASKQGSYEQYF. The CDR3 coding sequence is TGTGCCAGCAAGCAGGGCTCCTACGAGCAGTACTTC.